This T cell receptor beta chain was sequenced for a study of a mutant IDH1 vaccine in newly diagnosed glioma. Sequenced by immunoSEQ multiplex PCR; TCRdb stores in-frame clones only, minus some. The sample has tens of thousands of clones; roughly 81% are singletons. Notes on the study in general: Altogether, roughly 93% of patients exhibited vaccine-induced immune responses.

As for this clone: Its antigen remains unidentified.

The time point was: week 23, last vaccination. Each vaccine dose was 300 ug of mutant IDH1 20-mer peptide, with topical imiquimod. V was pared by 7 bases and J by 4 bases, with 22 bases between. The germline gives CDR1 SNHLY, CDR2 FYNNEI. The CDR3 runs to 16 residues. V is TRBV2 and J is TRBJ1-2; tentative D call: TRBD1 (5 bases). The receptor was isolated from a woman aged 40 to 49 with glioma. Some clones in this sample may be carry-over from other donors' samples. The sequenced sample was PBMCs, obtained from a glioma patient whose treatment included an IDH1 peptide vaccine. The CDR3 loop is CASNPSEGRGVYGYTF. The CDR3, as DNA: TGTGCCAGCAACCCCAGCGAGGGCCGAGGGGTCTATGGCTACACCTTC.